These T cell receptor beta chains were read from a single sample in a study of blood T cell repertoires in COVID-19. Here immunoSEQ multiplex PCR was the method, and the copy in TCRdb shows in-frame clones only, minus some. This table holds 150,000 to 200,000 clones, 80% to 85% found once. Sequenced input: peripheral blood. These receptors all stem from a woman aged 70-85 years with COVID-19, enrolled during active disease. CDR3s include the opening cysteine and the closing phenylalanine or tryptophan. A D gene is named only where the DNA matches it firmly. Rows may omit the clone size; those that give it use once, few, many or a size class.

j_call	v_call	d_call	clone_size	cdr3_aa	cdr3_nt
TRBJ1-2	TRBV10-3	-	few	CAISSGDGYTF	TGTGCCATCAGTTCAGGGGATGGCTACACCTTC
TRBJ2-7	TRBV27	-	-	CASSRGYEQYF	TGTGCCAGCAGTCGGGGCTACGAGCAGTACTTC
TRBJ2-7	TRBV6-5	-	-	CASSYSQGGYEQYF	TGTGCCAGCAGTTACTCTCAGGGTGGATACGAGCAGTACTTC
TRBJ2-2	TRBV4-2	TRBD2	-	CASSPGGANTGELFF	TGTGCCAGCAGCCCGGGAGGTGCTAACACCGGGGAGCTGTTTTTT
TRBJ1-1	TRBV6-5	-	-	CASSSSGGANTEAFF	TGTGCCAGCAGTTCGTCCGGGGGGGCGAACACTGAAGCTTTCTTT
TRBJ1-6	TRBV28	-	-	CASGTGRKNSPLHF	TGTGCCAGCGGAACAGGGAGAAAGAATTCACCCCTCCACTTT
TRBJ1-3	TRBV7-6	-	few	CASSLTTDVAIYF	TGTGCCAGCAGCTTAACCACAGACGTCGCCATATATTTT
TRBJ1-1	TRBV3-1/TRBV3-2	-	-	CASSGYGVNTEAFF	TGTGCCAGCAGCGGGTACGGAGTTAACACTGAAGCTTTCTTT
TRBJ2-2	TRBV19	-	once	CASSLPLRGRTGELFF	TGTGCCAGTAGCCTACCGCTCAGGGGAAGGACCGGGGAGCTGTTTTTT
TRBJ2-3	TRBV3-1/TRBV3-2	-	-	CASSQDLAGTQYF	TGTGCCAGCAGCCAAGACTTAGCTGGGACGCAGTATTTT
TRBJ1-3	TRBV6-5	-	-	CASGQDRTNTIYF	TGTGCCAGCGGCCAAGACAGAACAAACACCATATATTTT
TRBJ2-1	TRBV6-6	TRBD2	-	CASTPAGGMNEQFF	TGTGCCAGCACTCCAGCGGGAGGAATGAATGAGCAGTTCTTC
TRBJ1-3	TRBV3-1/TRBV3-2	-	-	CASSHPGGNTIYF	TGTGCCAGCAGCCACCCAGGGGGAAACACCATATATTTT
TRBJ2-1	TRBV7-3	TRBD1	-	CASSQGQGFYNEQFF	TGTGCCAGCAGCCAGGGACAGGGGTTCTACAATGAGCAGTTCTTC
TRBJ2-6	TRBV5-1	-	-	CASSIGAGGANVLTF	TGCGCCAGCAGTATAGGTGCGGGCGGGGCCAACGTCCTGACTTTC
TRBJ2-6	TRBV7-2	-	-	CASSFMTGSGANVLTF	TGTGCCAGCAGCTTCATGACAGGCTCTGGGGCCAACGTCCTGACTTTC
TRBJ1-3	TRBV5-1	-	once	CASSLNPAGNTIYF	TGCGCCAGCAGCTTGAATCCCGCTGGAAACACCATATATTTT
TRBJ1-2	TRBV29-1	-	few	CSAPGGANYGYTF	TGCAGCGCCCCGGGGGGGGCAAACTATGGCTACACCTTC
TRBJ2-6	TRBV7-3	TRBD2	-	CASTPGGSGANVLTF	TGTGCCAGCACCCCGGGGGGCTCTGGGGCCAACGTCCTGACTTTC
TRBJ2-3	TRBV27	-	-	CASSFARGTDTQYF	TGTGCCAGCAGTTTTGCTAGAGGCACAGATACGCAGTATTTT
TRBJ1-6	TRBV19	TRBD1	-	CASSTLGQAHNSPLHF	TGTGCCAGTAGTACCCTGGGACAGGCGCATAATTCACCCCTCCACTTT
TRBJ2-5	TRBV5-1	-	-	CASSSGGPERETQYF	TGCGCCAGCAGCTCCGGAGGGCCTGAGCGAGAGACCCAGTACTTC
TRBJ1-2	TRBV15	TRBD1	-	CAILDRDNGYTF	TGTGCCATTTTAGACAGGGACAATGGCTACACCTTC
TRBJ1-6	TRBV28	-	few	CASSLSGIDSPLHF	TGTGCCAGCAGTTTATCCGGGATTGATTCACCCCTCCACTTT